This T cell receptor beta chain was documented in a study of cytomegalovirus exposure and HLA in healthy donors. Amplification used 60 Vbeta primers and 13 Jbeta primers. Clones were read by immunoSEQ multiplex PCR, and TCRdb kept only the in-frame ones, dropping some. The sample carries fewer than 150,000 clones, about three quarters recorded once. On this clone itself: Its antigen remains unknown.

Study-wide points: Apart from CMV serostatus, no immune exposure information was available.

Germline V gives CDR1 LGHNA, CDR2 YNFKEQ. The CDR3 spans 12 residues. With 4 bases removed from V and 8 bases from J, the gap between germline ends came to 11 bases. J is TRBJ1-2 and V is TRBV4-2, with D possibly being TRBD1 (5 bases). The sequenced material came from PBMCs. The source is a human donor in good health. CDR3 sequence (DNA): TGTGCCAGCAGCCCAGGGTGGCGAGGCTACACCTTC. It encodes CASSPGWRGYTF.